The 17 T cell receptor beta chains below all came from one sample that was sequenced in a study of CD8 T cells in ankylosing spondylitis. One entry per CDR3 protein results from TCRdb running MiXCR on the 5' RACE reads. This sample carries around 150,000 distinct CDR3 sequences, 11% of them seen once, and the ten largest clones take roughly 28%. Sequenced material: blood, either unsorted or a sorted T cell fraction (not recorded which). These TCRs come from a male donor with ankylosing spondylitis or in good health (not recorded which).

The sample holds many counts of this clonotype. V usage is TRBV6-5 and J usage is TRBJ1-1, with no clear D. Per germline, CDR1 MNHEY and CDR2 SVGAGI. This CDR3 comprises 14 residues. Trimming stripped 5 bases from V and 2 bases from J, with 12 bases between. The CDR3 coding sequence is TGTGCCAGCAGTACCCGACGGGGAAACACTGAAGCTTTCTTT. Protein: CASSTRRGNTEAFF.

The chain carries TRBV12-3 or TRBV12-4 and TRBJ2-7; D gene ambiguous. The V gene lost 5 bases and the J gene lost 3 bases, with 14 bases spanning the gap. The CDR3 extends over 14 amino acids. This chain's CDR3 is CASSVRIGVYEQYF. The CDR3 bases are TGTGCCAGCAGTGTCCGGATAGGAGTCTACGAGCAGTACTTC.

The table lists this clonotype with many counts. Here the CDR3 DNA reads TGCAGTGCTATTACAGCCAAAAACATTCAGTACTTC. Amino acid sequence: CSAITAKNIQYF. The J gene is TRBJ2-4, the V gene TRBV20-1; D gene uncertain. The germline V and J ends were trimmed by 4 bases and 0 bases, with 4 bases remaining between them. Germline values: CDR1 DFQATT, CDR2 SNEGSKA (reference sequence). The CDR3 is 12 residues long.

This clonotype was seen a handful of times. This chain joins TRBV6-1 and TRBJ1-4, with D perhaps matching TRBD1 (6 bases). CDR3 length: 13 amino acids. The germline gives CDR1 MNHNS, CDR2 SASEGT. The ends were cut back, 6 bases at V and 11 bases at J, with 16 bases in the middle. The CDR3 DNA reads TGTGCCAGCAGGAGGCCCGGGGGCCCTAAACTGTTTTTT. Residues: CASRRPGGPKLFF.

This clonotype was seen many times. The rearrangement uses TRBV3-1 and TRBJ1-2; 7 positions match TRBD1. Germline values: CDR1 LGHDT, CDR2 YNNKEL (reference sequence). V lost 4 bases and J lost 6; bases outside the gene matches: 11. The CDR3 sequence is 15 residues long. In nucleotides, the CDR3 is TGTGCCAGCAGCCTACGGGACAGTCAAACGAATGGCTACACCTTC. This codes for CASSLRDSQTNGYTF.

In the case of this clonotype: A much larger clone lies one base from this, so it may be a read error. The chain employs TRBV4-3 and TRBJ1-2; TRBD1 might be the D (5 bases). The germline V and J ends were trimmed by 0 bases and 10 bases, with 12 bases remaining between them. The germline gives CDR1 LGHNA, CDR2 YSLEER. This CDR3 comprises 13 residues. CDR3 region: CASSQEGGDAYTF. The CDR3 DNA sequence: TGCGCCAGCAGCCAAGAGGGGGGGGACGCCTACACCTTC.

This clonotype came up many times. The V and J genes are TRBV20-1 and TRBJ2-4; tentative D call: TRBD1 (6 bases). The CDR3 contains 15 residues. The V gene lost 0 bases and the J gene lost 6 bases, with 15 bases spanning the gap. CDR1 DFQATT and CDR2 SNEGSKA come from the germline V gene (reference sequence). CDR3 protein: CSARDSVGRGNIQYF. The CDR3 region has the DNA TGCAGTGCTAGAGATTCCGTAGGCAGGGGAAACATTCAGTACTTC.

This clonotype was seen repeatedly, ten times or more. The chain is built from TRBV6-4 and TRBJ2-2; D uncertain. Germline assignment: CDR1 MRHNA and CDR2 SNTAGT. V was cut by 2 bases and J by 6 bases, with 4 bases left in between. This CDR3 is built from 12 residues. CDR3 in DNA: TGTGCCAGCAGTGACCTAGCCGGGGAGCTGTTTTTT. This translates into CASSDLAGELFF.

This clonotype was seen at least ten times. This rearrangement joins TRBV12-3 or TRBV12-4 to TRBJ2-3, with 11 positions matching TRBD1. This CDR3 region has 17 residues. Losses at the gene ends were 5 bases for V and 0 bases for J; bases not matched to a gene: 7. The CDR3 DNA follows: TGTGCCAGCAGTGGGGACAGGGGGAGTACTAGCACAGATACGCAGTATTTT. It is translated as CASSGDRGSTSTDTQYF.

V and J are TRBV7-9 and TRBJ1-2; D ambiguous. There are 14 residues in the CDR3. The germline V gene encodes CDR1 SEHNR and CDR2 FQNEAQ (reference sequence). Trimming shortened V by 0 bases and J by 5 bases, and 10 bases separated the two germline ends. CDR3 region: CASSLAYQEYGYTF. The CDR3 DNA reads TGTGCCAGCAGCTTAGCGTATCAGGAGTATGGCTACACCTTC.

This clonotype was seen ten or more times. J is TRBJ2-7 and V is TRBV28; D gene unclear. Deletions cut 4 bases from V and 3 bases from J, with 16 bases between. CDR3 length equals 15 residues. Per germline, CDR1 MDHEN and CDR2 SYDVKM. The CDR3 nucleotides read TGTGCCAGCAGTTCGTCCGTGGGCACCAGCTACGAGCAGTACTTC. It translates to CASSSSVGTSYEQYF.

This clonotype showed up just a few times. V is TRBV6-1 and J is TRBJ2-2; no definite D call. CDR3 length: 17 amino acids. Germline V gene data show CDR1 as MNHNS and CDR2 as SASEGT. The V end was cut by 7 bases, the J end by 0 bases, with 18 bases between. The CDR3: CASTSPRYPPNTGELFF. The CDR3, as DNA: TGTGCCAGCACCTCGCCGAGGTACCCTCCGAACACCGGGGAGCTGTTTTTT.

This clonotype was found a few times. The chain carries TRBV12-3 or TRBV12-4 and TRBJ2-5; TRBD2 matches 12 bases. CDR3 length equals 17 residues. V trimming: 8 bases; J trimming: 2 bases; junction bases outside the gene matches: 12. The CDR3 sequence is CASSRTSGVPAQETQYF. The CDR3 DNA is TGTGCCAGCTCGCGGACTAGCGGGGTCCCCGCTCAAGAGACCCAGTACTTC.

This clonotype was seen at least ten times. This rearrangement joins TRBV29-1 to TRBJ1-2; the match to TRBD1 covers 10 bases. The ends lost 7 bases at V and 4 bases at J; junction bases unmatched: 3. The CDR3 has 12 residues. CDR1 and CDR2 from the germline V gene are SQVTM and ANQGSEA. The CDR3 DNA reads as TGCAGCGGGGGGACAGGGGCCTATGGCTACACCTTC. As protein: CSGGTGAYGYTF.

With respect to this clonotype: The junction departs from the called germline gene at one end, perhaps through a read error. This chain uses TRBV5-1 with TRBJ2-3; D perhaps matches TRBD2 (6 bases). This CDR3 spans 14 amino acids. Germline CDR1 reads SGHRS; CDR2 reads YFSETQ. The CDR3 nucleotides are TGCGCCAGCAGATTGGCTAGCGGCACAGATACGCAGTATTTT. Amino acids: CASRLASGTDTQYF.

This clonotype was observed a few times. The chain employs TRBV11-2 and TRBJ1-5; the match to TRBD1 covers 9 bases. V was clipped by 3 bases and J by 5 bases; unmatched bases: 5. CDR1 SGHAT and CDR2 FQNNGV come from the germline V gene. This CDR3 is built from 15 residues. CDR3 amino acids: CASSFNRGPHQPQHF. CDR3 in DNA: TGTGCCAGCAGCTTCAACAGGGGGCCCCATCAGCCCCAGCATTTT.

This clonotype came up many times. The rearrangement uses TRBV6-1 and TRBJ1-6, with D uncertain. V was trimmed by 6 bases and J by 5 bases, leaving 11 bases between them. CDR1 MNHNS and CDR2 SASEGT come from the germline V gene. The CDR3 is made up of 14 amino acids. The DNA of the CDR3 is TGTGCCAGCAGCTCAAGGGCTAATAATTCACCCCTCCACTTT. Translated, it gives CASSSRANNSPLHF.